What follows is one T cell receptor beta chain and its context. The antigen is unknown. This sample includes further DNA sequences coding for the same CDR3. The CDR3 is 15 amino acids. The V gene's germline CDR1 is LNHDA and CDR2 SQIVND (reference sequence). V lost 3 bases to trimming and J lost 1 base, with 12 bases between them. The data belong to a study of shared clonotypes between healthy human individuals. General study findings and limits: Estimated richness values were generally larger in naive subsets than in memory subsets.

Measured with immunoSEQ multiplex PCR; TCRdb has only the in-frame clones, and not every one. The profile shows about 1.9 million clones, just under 95% of them singletons. Terminally differentiated effector memory CD45RA+ cells were excluded by CCR7 positive selection of CD45RO-negative cells. Sequences were obtained from naive CD8+ T cells from PBMCs. The clonotype comes from a man between 18 and 35 years old in good health. Some clones in this sample may be carry-over from other donors' samples. The chain has TRBV19 and TRBJ1-1, with D unclear. The CDR3 DNA sequence: TGTGCCAGTAGTATCTCCCCGGAGGGGAACACTGAAGCTTTCTTT. Translation: CASSISPEGNTEAFF.